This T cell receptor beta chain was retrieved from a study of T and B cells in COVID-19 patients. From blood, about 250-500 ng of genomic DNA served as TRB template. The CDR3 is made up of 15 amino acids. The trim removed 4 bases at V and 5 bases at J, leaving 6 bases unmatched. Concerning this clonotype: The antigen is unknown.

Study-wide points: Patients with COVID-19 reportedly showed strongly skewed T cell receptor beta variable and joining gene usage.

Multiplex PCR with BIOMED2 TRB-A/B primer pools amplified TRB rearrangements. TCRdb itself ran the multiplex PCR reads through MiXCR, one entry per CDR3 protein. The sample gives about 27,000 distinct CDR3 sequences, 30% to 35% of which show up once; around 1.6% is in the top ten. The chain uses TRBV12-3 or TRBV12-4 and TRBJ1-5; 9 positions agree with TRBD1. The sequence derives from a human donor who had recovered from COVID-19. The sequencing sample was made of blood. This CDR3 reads CASSSGTGHHQPQHF. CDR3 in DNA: TGTGCCAGCAGTTCCGGGACAGGGCACCATCAGCCCCAGCATTTT.